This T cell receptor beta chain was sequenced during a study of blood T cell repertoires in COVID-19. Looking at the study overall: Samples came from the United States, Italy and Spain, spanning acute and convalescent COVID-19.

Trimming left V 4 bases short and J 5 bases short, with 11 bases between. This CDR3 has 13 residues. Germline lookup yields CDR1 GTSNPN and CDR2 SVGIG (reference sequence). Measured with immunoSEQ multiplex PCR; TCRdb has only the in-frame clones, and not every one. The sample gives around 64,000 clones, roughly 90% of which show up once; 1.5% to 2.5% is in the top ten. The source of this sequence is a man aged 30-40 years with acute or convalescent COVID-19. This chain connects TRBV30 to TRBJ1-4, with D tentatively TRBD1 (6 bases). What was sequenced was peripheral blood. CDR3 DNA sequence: TGTGCCTGGAATGGACAGCTCAATGAAAAACTGTTTTTT. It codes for CAWNGQLNEKLFF.